One and the same sample provided the 4 T cell receptor beta chains below, sequenced in a study of cytomegalovirus exposure and HLA in healthy donors. The PCR employed 60 Vbeta primers together with 13 Jbeta primers. Produced via immunoSEQ multiplex PCR; TCRdb's table is partial and in-frame only. This table holds about 140,000 clones, about 75% found once. Material: PBMCs. All receptors derive from a man in his late teens or twenties in good health and CMV-seronegative.

The genes are TRBV27 and TRBJ2-1; 10 positions agree with TRBD1. Trimming cost V 2 bases and J 9 bases; bases outside gene matches: 7. The CDR3 has 15 amino acids. Germline values: CDR1 MNHEY, CDR2 SMNVEV (reference sequence). CDR3 bases: TGTGCCAGCAGTTTAGAGACAGGGGGCATCGGTGAGCAGTTCTTC. Its translation: CASSLETGGIGEQFF.

The chain links TRBV4-1 to TRBJ2-7; D not certain. There are 15 residues in the CDR3. CDR1 is MGHRA and CDR2 is YSYEKL in the germline V gene. The V end was cut by 0 bases, the J end by 2 bases, with 11 bases between. The CDR3 DNA is TGCGCCAGCAGCCAAGATAACAGCCCAACCTACGAGCAGTACTTC. It codes for CASSQDNSPTYEQYF.

V usage is TRBV7-9 and J usage is TRBJ2-7; possible D gene TRBD1, 5 bases. Germline V gene data show CDR1 as SEHNR and CDR2 as FQNEAQ (reference sequence). This CDR3 comprises 12 residues. V shed 1 base and J shed 12 bases, with 13 bases lying between them. The CDR3 loop is CASSLETQAPYF. The CDR3 nucleotides read TGTGCCAGCAGCTTAGAAACACAGGCCCCGTACTTC. Filled out from reference TRBV7-9 and TRBJ2-7, the complete variable domain reads DTGVSQNPRHKITKRGQNVTFRCDPISEHNRLYWYRQTLGQGPEFLTYFQNEAQLEKSRLLSDRFSAERPKGSFSTLEIQRTEQGDSAMYLCASSLETQAPYFGPGTRLTVT.

The V and J genes are TRBV28 and TRBJ2-7, with D tentatively TRBD1 (8 bases). The germline CDR1 and CDR2 sequences are MDHEN and SYDVKM. The CDR3 runs to 13 residues. Trimming removed 6 bases from V and 5 bases from J, with 14 bases in between. As DNA, the CDR3 is TGTGCCAGCAGACAGGGGGGAGGGCACGAGCAGTACTTC. Translated: CASRQGGGHEQYF.